These 5 T cell receptor beta chains share one sample of origin, sequenced in a study of regulatory T cells in long-lasting Graves disease. Time point given: newly diagnosed GD, antithyroid drugs for less than 3 months. There was RNA extracted from PBMCs, and the TCR library was made from it. Arm-PCR with iRepertoire HTBI primers amplified the CDR3 regions for these TCR beta libraries. TCRdb ran MiXCR on the multiplex PCR reads and lists one entry per CDR3 protein. The sample carries about 620,000 distinct CDR3 sequences, roughly 16% recorded once. In addition, the sample was reused for a study of T cells in Graves' hyperthyroidism and ophthalmopathy.

Sequenced material: peripheral blood mononuclear cells (PBMCs), taken at new diagnosis, from a patient treated with antithyroid drugs. The receptors originated from a woman aged 25 to 39 with Graves disease.

This clonotype was counted at least ten times. The chain has TRBV6-2 or TRBV6-3 and TRBJ2-3; D uncertain. CDR1 MNHEY and CDR2 SVGEGT come from the germline V gene. Trimming pared 8 bases from V and 4 bases from J, leaving 22 bases between. CDR3 length: 16 amino acids. As DNA, the CDR3 is TGTGCCAGCGCGGAGCCCATAGGGTCCGGTTCAGATACGCAGTATTTT. This translates into CASAEPIGSGSDTQYF.

This clonotype was counted between two and nine times. This rearrangement joins TRBV30 to TRBJ2-7; TRBD2 matches 7 bases. Germline assignment: CDR1 GTSNPN and CDR2 SVGIG (reference sequence). The CDR3 is 14 amino acids. J lost 3 bases, V lost 0 bases, and 5 bases had no gene match. The CDR3 loop reads CAWSVAGPGYEQYF. Here the CDR3 DNA reads TGTGCCTGGAGTGTAGCGGGACCCGGCTACGAGCAGTACTTC.

This clonotype was counted ten times or more. The chain links TRBV2 to TRBJ1-6; D is undetermined. Trimming shortened V by 3 bases and J by 10 bases, and 13 bases separated the two germline ends. Germline V lookup: CDR1 SNHLY, CDR2 FYNNEI. The CDR3 consists of 14 residues. The CDR3 coding sequence is TGTGCCAGCAGTGAGGGCGGAGGGAGCTCACCCCTCCACTTT. It specifies CASSEGGGSSPLHF.

The sample holds many counts of this clonotype. V usage is TRBV15 and J usage is TRBJ1-5; D remains unclear. CDR3 length equals 12 residues. V was shortened by 5 bases and J by 5 bases, with 7 bases between the two germline ends. Germline V gene sequence: CDR1 LNHNV, CDR2 YYDKDF (reference sequence). CDR3 loop: CATSLPDQPQHF. CDR3 coding DNA: TGTGCCACCAGCCTACCAGATCAGCCCCAGCATTTT. Full variable domain (missing parts from reference TRBV15 and TRBJ1-5): DAMVIQNPRYQVTQFGKPVTLSCSQTLNHNVMYWYQQKSSQAPKLLFHYYDKDFNNEADTPDNFQSRRPNTSFCFLDIRSPGLGDTAMYLCATSLPDQPQHFGDGTRLSIL.

This clonotype was observed at least ten times. This chain links TRBV6-1 with TRBJ1-1, with no clear D. Trimming took 8 bases from V and 6 from J, leaving 16 bases between them. Germline V gene lookup returns CDR1 MNHNS and CDR2 SASEGT. CDR3 length equals 13 residues. The chain's CDR3 is CASSTTRDSEAFF. DNA for the CDR3: TGTGCCAGCTCGACAACGAGGGATTCTGAAGCTTTCTTT.